Presented here are 26 T cell receptor beta chains from one specimen sequenced in a study of cytomegalovirus exposure and HLA in healthy donors. 60 Vbeta and 13 Jbeta primers were used in PCR. This table comes from immunoSEQ multiplex PCR, and its TCRdb copy is limited to in-frame clones, with some not included. This repertoire shows 150,000 to 200,000 clones, 84% found once; its top ten account for 5% to 7%. The sample comprised PBMCs. These receptors came from a man over 45 in good health and CMV-seropositive.

The chain carries TRBV6-1 and TRBJ2-1, with D maybe TRBD1 (5 bases). The CDR3 covers 12 residues. V lost 11 bases and J lost 4, with 12 bases in between. Germline V lookup: CDR1 MNHNS, CDR2 SASEGT. CDR3 loop: CAYGADYNEQFF. The CDR3 DNA reads TGTGCCTATGGGGCTGATTACAATGAGCAGTTCTTC.

The chain employs TRBV6-5 and TRBJ2-6; D gene ambiguous. CDR1 is MNHEY and CDR2 is SVGAGI in the germline V gene. V lost 8 bases to trimming and J lost 0 bases, with 5 bases between them. The CDR3 totals 13 residues. CDR3 sequence: CASRSSGANVLTF. The CDR3 DNA sequence: TGTGCCAGCCGTAGCTCTGGGGCCAACGTCCTGACTTTC.

This sequence joins TRBV10-2 and TRBJ2-1; 8 bases are a match to TRBD2. Germline values: CDR1 WSHSY, CDR2 SAAADI. With 6 bases clipped from V and 1 base from J, the junction kept 2 bases outside the gene matches. The CDR3 runs to 14 residues. CDR3 amino acids: CASRLAESYNEQFF. In DNA form, the CDR3 reads TGCGCCAGCAGACTAGCGGAGTCCTACAATGAGCAGTTCTTC.

The V and J genes are TRBV19 and TRBJ1-2, with D perhaps TRBD1 (6 bases). V was clipped by 6 bases and J by 4 bases, with 9 bases between them. The CDR3 runs 12 residues. The germline V gene has CDR1 LNHDA and CDR2 SQIVND (reference sequence). The DNA for the CDR3 is TGTGCCAGTAGCTACAGGGCCTATGGCTACACCTTC. Its protein product is CASSYRAYGYTF. The full variable domain, rest sourced from reference TRBV19 and TRBJ1-2, is DGGITQSPKYLFRKEGQNVTLSCEQNLNHDAMYWYRQDPGQGLRLIYYSQIVNDFQKGDIAEGYSVSREKKESFPLTVTSAQKNPTAFYLCASSYRAYGYTFGSGTRLTVV.

V is TRBV7-9 and J is TRBJ1-2; D gene ambiguous. The CDR3 is 15 residues long. Between the trimmed V and J ends, which lost 5 bases and 6 bases, there was a span of 19 bases. Germline CDR1 reads SEHNR; CDR2 reads FQNEAQ (reference sequence). The CDR3 loop reads CASSHRDRPVDGYTF. The DNA of the CDR3 is TGTGCCAGCAGCCACCGGGATAGGCCTGTGGATGGCTACACCTTC.

The chain couples TRBV30 to TRBJ1-5; D is perhaps TRBD1 (5 bases). Between the trimmed V and J ends, which lost 1 base and 2 bases, there was a span of 18 bases. This CDR3 region has 17 residues. Germline CDR1 is GTSNPN and CDR2 is SVGIG (reference sequence). The CDR3 loop reads CAWSGGYSSIGNQPQHF. In DNA form, the CDR3 reads TGTGCCTGGAGTGGGGGCTACTCCAGTATTGGCAATCAGCCCCAGCATTTT. The full variable domain, in which reference TRBV30 and TRBJ1-5 provide the parts outside the CDR3, is SQTIHQWPATLVQPVGSPLSLECTVEGTSNPNLYWYRQAAGRGLQLLFYSVGIGQISSEVPQNLSASRPQDRQFILSSKKLLLSDSGFYLCAWSGGYSSIGNQPQHFGDGTRLSIL.

CDR3 nucleotide sequence: TGTGCCAGCAGTGAATGGAAGGGAGAGACTAGCGGGAGTAGCATTCAGTACTTC. Protein sequence: CASSEWKGETSGSSIQYF. This rearrangement joins TRBV25-1 to TRBJ2-4; TRBD2 matches 12 bases. This CDR3 is 18 amino acids long. Germline values: CDR1 MGHDK, CDR2 SYGVNS. Trimming removed 1 base from V and 9 bases from J; junction bases left unmatched: 13.

This clone was recorded once. V is TRBV19 and J is TRBJ1-4; 7 nucleotides align to TRBD1. The germline CDR1 and CDR2 sequences are LNHDA and SQIVND (reference sequence). The CDR3 length is 16 residues. J was trimmed by 4 bases and V by 3 bases; bases with no gene match: 8. CDR3 sequence reads: CASSIGQVLGNEKLFF. DNA of the CDR3: TGTGCCAGTAGTATCGGACAGGTCCTGGGTAATGAAAAACTGTTTTTT.

The table lists this clone with a count of one. The chain is built from TRBV19 and TRBJ2-2; no clear D. CDR1 LNHDA and CDR2 SQIVND come from the germline V gene (reference sequence). This CDR3 comprises 14 residues. Trimming cost V 5 bases and J 5 bases, with 12 bases left between them. CDR3 DNA sequence: TGTGCCAGTAGTCCCCGGGTCGGGACCGGGGAGCTGTTTTTT. Its translation is CASSPRVGTGELFF.

A word on this clone: Other DNA sequences in the sample encode the same CDR3. The chain uses TRBV27 and TRBJ1-2, with D possibly being TRBD1 (5 bases). Between the trimmed V and J ends, which lost 2 bases and 8 bases, there was a span of 12 bases. The CDR3 spans 13 residues. The germline V gene encodes CDR1 MNHEY and CDR2 SMNVEV (reference sequence). CDR3 in DNA: TGTGCCAGCAGTTTAACCGGGGGAGGGGGCTACACCTTC. Translation: CASSLTGGGGYTF.

This chain joins TRBV19 and TRBJ1-2; 9 nucleotides line up with TRBD1. The CDR3 totals 15 residues. CDR1 LNHDA and CDR2 SQIVND come from the germline V gene (reference sequence). V was pared by 7 bases and J by 6 bases, with 12 bases of the junction left unmatched. CDR3 bases: TGTGCCAGTACTATGGGACAGGGAAGAATAGATGGCTACACCTTC. It translates to CASTMGQGRIDGYTF.

This clone is a singleton in its sample. V usage is TRBV29-1 and J usage is TRBJ1-2; D ambiguous. Germline loops: CDR1 SQVTM, CDR2 ANQGSEA. The length of the CDR3 is 12 residues. Trimming cost V 1 base and J 4 bases, with 7 bases left between them. CDR3 DNA: TGCAGCGTTGAAGCCAGAGGCTATGGCTACACCTTC. It is translated as CSVEARGYGYTF.

The genes are TRBV9 and TRBJ1-2, with 7 bases matching TRBD1. The CDR3 is made up of 15 amino acids. Germline CDR1 and CDR2: SGDLS and YYNGEE. Trimming removed 0 bases from V and 2 bases from J; junction bases left unmatched: 4. In DNA, the CDR3 is TGTGCCAGCAGCGTAGCTGAGGGACAGAACTATGGCTACACCTTC. It codes for CASSVAEGQNYGYTF.

Remarks on this clone: Because it lacks the conserved phenylalanine or tryptophan at the end, this CDR3 is likely a read error. CDR3: CASSVRAGEGEKLFL. DNA for the CDR3: TGCGCCAGCAGCGTCCGGGCCGGGGAGGGTGAAAAACTGTTTCTT. This chain links TRBV5-1 with TRBJ1-4, with unresolved D. CDR3 length equals 15 residues. V lost 4 bases and J 7 bases, leaving 17 bases between the germline ends. Germline V gene data show CDR1 as SGHRS and CDR2 as YFSETQ.

The genes are TRBV9 and TRBJ2-1; 10 bases are a match to TRBD2. V lost 0 bases to trimming and J lost 9 bases; unmatched junction nucleotides: 9. The CDR3 covers 16 residues. The V gene's germline CDR1 is SGDLS and CDR2 YYNGEE. The CDR3 protein is CASSVGAAGGPSEQFF. The CDR3 bases are TGTGCCAGCAGCGTAGGGGCAGCGGGAGGGCCGAGTGAGCAGTTCTTC.

The chain has TRBV7-9 and TRBJ1-2; D gene ambiguous. Germline loops: CDR1 SEHNR, CDR2 FQNEAQ (reference sequence). This CDR3 has 15 amino acids. Trimming stripped 5 bases from V and 0 bases from J, with 13 bases between. The CDR3 DNA reads as TGTGCCAGCAGCCCTCGACACCTCTCTAACTATGGCTACACCTTC. Amino acid sequence: CASSPRHLSNYGYTF.

The chain links TRBV15 to TRBJ2-3; D possibly corresponds to TRBD2 (7 bases). In germline, CDR1 is LNHNV, CDR2 YYDKDF (reference sequence). V dropped 4 bases and J dropped 1 base, with 15 bases sitting between them. The CDR3 runs 16 residues. The CDR3 nucleotides are TGTGCCACCAGCATATCGCGGGGGCCCGGCACAGATACGCAGTATTTT. This codes for CATSISRGPGTDTQYF.

The chain joins TRBV19 to TRBJ2-2; 8 bases fit TRBD2. This CDR3 region has 16 residues. Germline CDR1 is LNHDA and CDR2 is SQIVND (reference sequence). V lost 3 bases to trimming and J lost 4 bases; unmatched junction nucleotides: 7. CDR3: CASSIAGGRVTGELFF. In DNA, the CDR3 is TGTGCCAGTAGTATCGCGGGGGGCCGGGTCACCGGGGAGCTGTTTTTT.

This chain links TRBV6-6 with TRBJ1-1, with D maybe TRBD1 (6 bases). CDR3 size: 12 residues. Trimming pared 1 base from V and 8 bases from J, leaving 8 bases between. Germline V CDR1 and CDR2: MNHNY, SVGAGI (reference sequence). This CDR3 reads CASSYLTGEAFF. CDR3 in DNA: TGTGCCAGCAGTTACTTGACAGGCGAAGCTTTCTTT.

This clone was picked up a small number of times. The V and J genes are TRBV7-8 and TRBJ1-3, with D unclear. This CDR3 region has 15 residues. Germline CDR1 SGHVS, CDR2 FQNEAQ. Trimming removed 5 bases from V and 4 bases from J, with 15 bases in between. CDR3 bases: TGTGCCAGCAGCCTTCGTTCAGCGAGGGGAAACACCATATATTTT. It yields the protein CASSLRSARGNTIYF.

By frequency in the sample, this clone is medium-sized. Other nucleotide sequences from this sample produce the same CDR3. The V call is TRBV6-1, the J call TRBJ2-2; 12 nucleotides match TRBD2. Germline V gene sequence: CDR1 MNHNS, CDR2 SASEGT. The CDR3 has 14 amino acids. The trim removed 4 bases at V and 6 bases at J, leaving 0 bases unmatched. CDR3 DNA sequence: TGTGCCAGCAGTGGACTAGCGGGGGCCGGGGAGCTGTTTTTT. Protein sequence: CASSGLAGAGELFF.

This chain connects TRBV10-2 to TRBJ2-2, with no clear D. V lost 0 bases and J lost 3, with 8 bases in between. Per germline, CDR1 WSHSY and CDR2 SAAADI. The CDR3 has 15 amino acids. CDR3 DNA sequence: TGCGCCAGCAGTGAGTCGAGGCAGTACACCGGGGAGCTGTTTTTT. Encoded protein: CASSESRQYTGELFF.

The chain joins TRBV19 to TRBJ2-3; 9 positions match TRBD2. The trim removed 9 bases at V and 3 bases at J, leaving 7 bases unmatched. The CDR3 extends over 14 amino acids. Germline CDR1 and CDR2: LNHDA and SQIVND (reference sequence). The CDR3 protein is CASGGTSITDTQYF. The CDR3 DNA sequence: TGTGCCAGCGGGGGGACTAGCATAACAGATACGCAGTATTTT.

J is TRBJ2-4 and V is TRBV7-9, with 8 positions matching TRBD1. J was trimmed by 1 base and V by 4 bases; bases with no gene match: 6. The germline gives CDR1 SEHNR, CDR2 FQNEAQ (reference sequence). This CDR3 is 16 amino acids long. In DNA, the CDR3 is TGTGCCAGCAGCTCAGGGGGCAACGGCGCCAAAAACATTCAGTACTTC. Residues: CASSSGGNGAKNIQYF.

The chain links TRBV6-5 to TRBJ1-2; the match to TRBD1 covers 7 bases. Germline values: CDR1 MNHEY, CDR2 SVGAGI. This CDR3 is 16 amino acids long. The V gene end was trimmed by 0 bases and the J gene end by 8 bases; junction bases not matched to a gene: 12. As DNA, the CDR3 is TGTGCCAGCAGTTACTCAGTGGGGGACAGACTGAAGGGCTACACCTTC. Residues: CASSYSVGDRLKGYTF.

J is TRBJ2-7 and V is TRBV5-1; TRBD1 is a possible D gene (5 bases). The V end was cut by 0 bases, the J end by 6 bases, with 16 bases between. The CDR3 contains 15 residues. The germline V gene has CDR1 SGHRS and CDR2 YFSETQ. The CDR3 sequence: CASSLDGHYNAEQYF. CDR3 nucleotide sequence: TGCGCCAGCAGCTTGGATGGACACTATAATGCCGAGCAGTACTTC.